One sample yielded the 2 T cell receptor beta chains listed below, sequenced in a study of T cell responses to AZD1222 COVID-19 vaccine. Method: immunoSEQ multiplex PCR; TCRdb's copy keeps in-frame clones and lacks some. The table lists over 85,000 clones, more than 85% of them singletons. This sample comprised peripheral blood, obtained on day 0 of AZD1222 vaccination. The receptors here all came from an adult in good health.

V gene TRBV10-3 combines with J gene TRBJ1-2, with D possibly being TRBD1 (6 bases). Germline values: CDR1 ENHRY, CDR2 SYGVKD. This CDR3 contains 15 residues. V was clipped by 0 bases and J by 4 bases, with 12 bases between them. CDR3 residues: CAISESTGLSYGYTF. Here the CDR3 DNA reads TGTGCCATCAGTGAGTCCACAGGGTTGAGCTATGGCTACACCTTC.

This chain joins TRBV29-1 and TRBJ1-2; 7 bases agree with TRBD1. The CDR3 is 12 amino acids. Germline V gene sequence: CDR1 SQVTM, CDR2 ANQGSEA. Germline trimming cut 7 bases from V and 2 bases from J; bases unmatched to any gene: 4. CDR3 DNA: TGCAGCGCCGACAGGGAGAACTATGGCTACACCTTC. Translated, it gives CSADRENYGYTF.